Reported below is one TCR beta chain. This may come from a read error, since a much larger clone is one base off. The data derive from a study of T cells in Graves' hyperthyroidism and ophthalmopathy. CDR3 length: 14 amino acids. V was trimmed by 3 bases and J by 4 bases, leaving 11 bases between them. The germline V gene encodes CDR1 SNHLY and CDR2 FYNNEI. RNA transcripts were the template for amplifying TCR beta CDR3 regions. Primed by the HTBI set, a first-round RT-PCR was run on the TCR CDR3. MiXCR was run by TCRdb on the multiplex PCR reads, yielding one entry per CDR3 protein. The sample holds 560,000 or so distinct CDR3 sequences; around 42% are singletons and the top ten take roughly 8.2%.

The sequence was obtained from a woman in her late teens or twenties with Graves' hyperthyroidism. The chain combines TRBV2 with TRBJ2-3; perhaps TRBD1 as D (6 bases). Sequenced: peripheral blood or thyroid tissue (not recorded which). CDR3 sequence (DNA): TGTGCCAGCAGTGACAATACAGGGCCAGATACGCAGTATTTT. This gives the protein CASSDNTGPDTQYF.